The rows below give T cell receptor beta chains drawn from one sample of a study of cytomegalovirus exposure and HLA in healthy donors. Profiling relied on immunoSEQ multiplex PCR, and the TCRdb table lists in-frame clones only, not all of them. The sample shows 130,000 to 150,000 clones, about 80% of them seen only once. Source material: PBMCs. These receptors came from a man aged 35 to 55 in good health and CMV-seropositive. The CDR3 runs from the conserved cysteine through the conserved F or W. A D gene is named only where the DNA matches it firmly. Size values are once, few and many counts, or a class for expanded clones, and some rows have none.

v_call	d_call	j_call	clone_size	cdr3_nt	cdr3_aa
TRBV7-2	TRBD2	TRBJ2-1	.	TGTGCCAGCAGCTCTCCCAGCGGGGAGTACGATGAGCAGTTCTTC	CASSSPSGEYDEQFF
TRBV19	TRBD2	TRBJ2-7	once	TGTGCCAGTAGTATGACGACTAGCGGGAGGCCCACATCCTACGAGCAGTACTTC	CASSMTTSGRPTSYEQYF
TRBV27	.	TRBJ2-2	.	TGTGCCAGCAGTCCAGTTAACCCCGGGGAGCTGTTTTTT	CASSPVNPGELFF
TRBV7-9	.	TRBJ2-3	.	TGTGCCAGCATGGGGGGGCAAGGGACAGATACGCAGTATTTT	CASMGGQGTDTQYF
TRBV5-1	TRBD1	TRBJ2-5	.	TGCGCCAGCAGCTGGGACAGCCAAGAGACCCAGTACTTC	CASSWDSQETQYF
TRBV4-3	.	TRBJ1-3	.	TGCGCCAGCAGCCGGGACTTCTCTGGAAACACCATATATTTT	CASSRDFSGNTIYF
TRBV19	.	TRBJ2-7	few	TGTGCCAGTAGTGTCGGGAGTTCGGGGGAGCAGTACTTC	CASSVGSSGEQYF
TRBV6-1	.	TRBJ2-1	.	TGTGCCAGCAGTGAAGCGTTGGCTGGTGGCTACAATGAGCAGTTCTTC	CASSEALAGGYNEQFF
TRBV9	TRBD2	TRBJ2-2	.	TGTGCCAGCAGCGTAGGGGGGGGTCAAACCGGGGAGCTGTTTTTT	CASSVGGGQTGELFF
TRBV6-5	.	TRBJ2-7	.	TGTGCCAGCAGTTATTGGGGTCGCGGGGACGAGCAGTACTTC	CASSYWGRGDEQYF
TRBV20-1	TRBD1	TRBJ2-1	.	TGCAGTGCCTATGACAGGGATGAGCAGTTCTTC	CSAYDRDEQFF
TRBV18	TRBD2	TRBJ2-1	.	TGTGCCAGCTCCCTAGGGACTAGGGGGAACAATGAGCAGTTCTTC	CASSLGTRGNNEQFF
TRBV11-1	.	TRBJ2-1	.	TGTGCCAGCAGCTTAGGAGTCAATGAGCAGTTCTTC	CASSLGVNEQFF
TRBV11-2	.	TRBJ2-7	.	TGTGCCAGCAGCTTAGTGAGGACTCCTCTATACGAGCAGTACTTC	CASSLVRTPLYEQYF
TRBV6-5	TRBD2	TRBJ2-5	.	TGTGCCAGCAGGAGTCTAGCGGGAGAGACCCAGTACTTC	CASRSLAGETQYF
TRBV2	.	TRBJ2-7	.	TGTGCCAGCAGGAGGGAATCAAAGCAGTACTTC	CASRRESKQYF
TRBV7-3	TRBD1	TRBJ2-6	.	TGTGCCAGTCCGACAGGGGGGGTCCCACTCTCTGGGGCCAACGTCCTGACTTTC	CASPTGGVPLSGANVLTF
TRBV11-3	.	TRBJ2-7	.	TGTGCCAGCAGCGATGGGACTTCCCCACGGGAGCAGTACTTC	CASSDGTSPREQYF
TRBV5-6	TRBD1	TRBJ2-7	.	TGTGCCAGCAGCTTGGAAGACAGGGTCCACGAGCAGTACTTC	CASSLEDRVHEQYF
TRBV7-9	TRBD2	TRBJ2-1	.	TGTGCCAGCAGCCAGTGGCGGGAGGTTTACAATGAGCAGTTCTTC	CASSQWREVYNEQFF
TRBV19	TRBD2	TRBJ2-1	.	TGTGCCAGTAGTTGGACTAGCGGGAGGGCCTGGGCCCACAATGAGCAGTTCTTC	CASSWTSGRAWAHNEQFF
TRBV5-4	TRBD1	TRBJ2-3	once	TGTGCCAGCAGCCCACGAAGGGACAGGGGCACAGATACGCAGTATTTT	CASSPRRDRGTDTQYF
TRBV5-4	.	TRBJ1-1	few	TGTGCCAGCAGCTTGATCGGCGGGATCAACACTGAAGCTTTCTTT	CASSLIGGINTEAFF
TRBV19	TRBD1	TRBJ1-1	.	TGTGCCAGTAGTATCCTGACAGGGTCGAGCACTGAAGCTTTCTTT	CASSILTGSSTEAFF
TRBV6-5	.	TRBJ1-5	.	TGTGCCAGCAGTGTAAATAGCAATCAGCCCCAGCATTTT	CASSVNSNQPQHF
TRBV4-2	TRBD1	TRBJ2-3	.	TGTGCCAGCAGCCATTCCCCCGGGACAGGGACGTCCCTTCCCACAGATACGCAGTATTTT	CASSHSPGTGTSLPTDTQYF
TRBV12-5	.	TRBJ2-6	.	TGTGCTAGTGGTTTGGTCGGAGCTGGGGCCAACGTCCTGACTTTC	CASGLVGAGANVLTF
TRBV18	.	TRBJ2-1	once	TGTGCCAGCTCACCCGACTTGAACTCCTACAATGAGCAGTTCTTC	CASSPDLNSYNEQFF
TRBV4-2	TRBD1	TRBJ2-2	.	TGTGCCAGCAGCCAAGACGTCAGGGGGCAGTTCGGGACCGGGGAGCTGTTTTTT	CASSQDVRGQFGTGELFF
TRBV29-1	.	TRBJ2-3	.	TGCAGCGTTACAACCGCAGATACGCAGTATTTT	CSVTTADTQYF
TRBV2	TRBD2	TRBJ2-5	.	TGTGCCAGCAGTGGAGCGGGAGTGAGGGAGCAGTACTTC	CASSGAGVREQYF
TRBV5-1	TRBD1	TRBJ2-7	.	TGCGCCAGCAGCACCCAGGGACAGGGGGCCAGCGAGCAGTACTTC	CASSTQGQGASEQYF
TRBV2	TRBD2	TRBJ2-2	.	TGTGCCAGCACCGAAAGTCTAGCGGGATGGGTCGAAAACACCGGGGAGCTGTTTTTT	CASTESLAGWVENTGELFF
TRBV6-5	.	TRBJ1-2	once	TGTGCCAGCAGGCCAGACGGGCGGGTCCTCTATGGCTACACCTTC	CASRPDGRVLYGYTF
TRBV6-1	.	TRBJ2-2	.	TGTGCCAGCAGTCCCCTCAAAAGCAGGCCCGGGGAGCTGTTTTTT	CASSPLKSRPGELFF
TRBV2	TRBD2	TRBJ2-2	.	TGTGCCAACAGTGCTAGCGGGAGCCCCACCGGGGAGCTGTTTTTT	CANSASGSPTGELFF
TRBV11-2	TRBD1	TRBJ1-1	.	TGTGCCAGCAGCCTACAGGGGGGTTACACTGAAGCTTTCTTT	CASSLQGGYTEAFF
TRBV5-6	TRBD1	TRBJ2-1	few	TGTGCCAGCAGCTTGGGACAGGGGTCCTACAATGAGCAGTTCTTC	CASSLGQGSYNEQFF
TRBV7-9	.	TRBJ2-7	.	TGTGCCAGCAGCTTGGAGACAGTCTACGAGCAGTACTTC	CASSLETVYEQYF
TRBV19	.	TRBJ2-4	once	TGTGCCAGTAGGGGGCGAGCCAAAAACATTCAGTACTTC	CASRGRAKNIQYF
TRBV13	.	TRBJ2-5	.	TGTGCCAGCAGCCCCAAGCCAGGGGTGGGAGAGACCCAGTACTTC	CASSPKPGVGETQYF
TRBV23-1	.	TRBJ1-5	.	TGCGCCAGCAGTCAATCGGAAGGGGGGGGGTATCCCCAGCATTTT	CASSQSEGGGYPQHF
TRBV4-2	.	TRBJ2-7	.	TGTGCCAGCAGCCAAGAGACGGGAGTGTACGAGCAGTACTTC	CASSQETGVYEQYF
TRBV10-3	.	TRBJ2-3	few	TGTGCCATCAAGGGACACCAGTCCACAGATACGCAGTATTTT	CAIKGHQSTDTQYF
TRBV28	.	TRBJ1-2	.	TGTGCCAGCACCGTTCCACAGAATAACTATGGCTACACCTTC	CASTVPQNNYGYTF
TRBV5-1	.	TRBJ2-1	once	TGCGCCAGCAGCTTGGGACCCGAAGTCGCGGTAGGGAGTGAGCAGTTCTTC	CASSLGPEVAVGSEQFF
TRBV4-3	.	TRBJ1-2	.	TGCGCCAGCAGCCCTGCCGAGGGGGGGGGCGGTGGCTACACCTTC	CASSPAEGGGGGYTF
TRBV11-2	.	TRBJ2-7	.	TGTGCCAGCAGCTTAGAAGGGGCAGTCTCCTCCTACGAGCAGTACTTC	CASSLEGAVSSYEQYF
TRBV7-2	TRBD2	TRBJ2-1	.	TGTGCCAGCAGCCCGACTAGCGGGGGGTCCTACAATGAGCAGTTCTTC	CASSPTSGGSYNEQFF
TRBV9	.	TRBJ1-2	.	TGTGCCAGCAGCACTTCGACAATCATGGGCTATGGCTACACCTTC	CASSTSTIMGYGYTF